Below are 13 T cell receptor beta chains sequenced from a single sample in a study of OX40 agonist ivuxolimab in advanced cancers. Profiled with immunoSEQ multiplex PCR; TCRdb holds only in-frame clones, not every one. The table includes around 94,000 clones, about 92% detected once. Sequencing was performed on CD4+ or CD8+ T cells sorted from blood, taken in a trial of the OX40 agonist ivuxolimab. The receptors derive from an adult with an advanced solid tumor such as melanoma, head and neck, liver or kidney cancer.

This sequence joins TRBV6-4 and TRBJ1-4, with TRBD1 as a possible D gene (6 bases). From germline, CDR1 is MRHNA and CDR2 SNTAGT. This CDR3 is built from 15 residues. V lost 3 bases and J lost 6, with 14 bases in between. Written as DNA, the CDR3 is TGTGCCAGCAGTGAAAGAACAGGGAAGGATGAAAAACTGTTTTTT. It yields the protein CASSERTGKDEKLFF.

The chain carries TRBV7-2 and TRBJ2-2; D ambiguous. Germline V gene sequence: CDR1 SGHTA, CDR2 FQGNSA. V lost 5 bases and J 3 bases, leaving 1 base between the germline ends. The CDR3 extends over 11 amino acids. The CDR3 spells CASSHTGELFF. CDR3 DNA sequence: TGTGCCAGCAGCCACACCGGGGAGCTGTTTTTT. Filled out from reference TRBV7-2 and TRBJ2-2, the complete variable domain reads GAGVSQSPSNKVTEKGKDVELRCDPISGHTALYWYRQSLGQGLEFLIYFQGNSAPDKSGLPSDRFSAERTGGSVSTLTIQRTQQEDSAVYLCASSHTGELFFGEGSRLTVL.

The V gene is TRBV7-6, the J gene TRBJ1-2, with D possibly TRBD1 on 5 matching bases. Between the trimmed V and J ends, which lost 2 bases and 2 bases, there was a span of 9 bases. The CDR3 length is 14 residues. Looked up from germline, CDR1 is SGHVS and CDR2 is FNYEAQ. The CDR3 sequence is CASSLRGGNYGYTF. DNA of the CDR3: TGTGCCAGCAGCTTACGGGGGGGGAACTATGGCTACACCTTC.

CDR3 DNA: TGTGCCAGCAGCGTAGGAACGACTAGCACAGATACGCAGTATTTT. Protein product: CASSVGTTSTDTQYF. This chain joins TRBV9 and TRBJ2-3; D ambiguous. This CDR3 contains 15 residues. V was trimmed by 0 bases and J by 0 bases, leaving 8 bases between them. CDR1 SGDLS and CDR2 YYNGEE come from the germline V gene.

The gene calls are TRBV19 and TRBJ1-2; D is possibly TRBD1 (5 bases). Per the germline V gene, CDR1 is LNHDA and CDR2 is SQIVND (reference sequence). The CDR3 contains 13 residues. V dropped 10 bases and J dropped 10 bases, with 22 bases sitting between them. CDR3 residues: CATSMGPAIDYTF. CDR3 nucleotide sequence: TGTGCCACCAGTATGGGACCGGCGATCGACTACACCTTC.

The chain combines TRBV5-6 with TRBJ2-3; the D gene is possibly TRBD1 (5 bases). The ends were cut back, 3 bases at V and 5 bases at J, with 16 bases in the middle. The CDR3 extends over 15 amino acids. Germline CDR1 and CDR2: SGHDT and YYEEEE. The chain's CDR3 is CASSSLRGARDTQYF. CDR3 coding DNA: TGTGCCAGCAGCTCTCTCCGTGGGGCGCGAGATACGCAGTATTTT.

The gene calls are TRBV7-8 and TRBJ1-2; 7 nucleotides match TRBD1. This CDR3 has 15 residues. Germline V lookup: CDR1 SGHVS, CDR2 FQNEAQ. J gave up 3 bases and V 3 bases, and 7 bases lay outside the gene matches. CDR3 protein: CASSLTGPGDYGYTF. CDR3 DNA: TGTGCCAGCAGCTTGACAGGGCCGGGGGACTATGGCTACACCTTC.

This rearrangement joins TRBV11-3 to TRBJ2-4; D is perhaps TRBD1 (6 bases). Trimming pared 4 bases from V and 0 bases from J, leaving 13 bases between. The V gene's germline CDR1 is SGHNT and CDR2 YENEEA. The CDR3 totals 16 residues. The CDR3 region is CASSSRTELAKNIQYF. The CDR3 coding sequence is TGTGCCAGCAGCTCCCGGACAGAATTAGCCAAAAACATTCAGTACTTC.

The chain uses TRBV29-1 and TRBJ2-1, with TRBD2 as a possible D gene (6 bases). The CDR3 is 13 residues long. V gave up 3 bases and J gave up 5 bases, with 11 bases separating them. The germline V gene encodes CDR1 SQVTM and CDR2 ANQGSEA. CDR3 sequence reads: CSVDPGGHNEQFF. The CDR3 nucleotides are TGCAGCGTTGATCCCGGGGGTCACAATGAGCAGTTCTTC.

This chain connects TRBV19 to TRBJ2-7; tentatively, D is TRBD2 (7 bases). Trimming shortened V by 3 bases and J by 2 bases, and 11 bases separated the two germline ends. The CDR3 runs 14 residues. The germline gives CDR1 LNHDA, CDR2 SQIVND (reference sequence). The DNA of the CDR3 is TGTGCCAGTAGTATGGGGGGGCACACCTACGAGCAGTACTTC. It yields the protein CASSMGGHTYEQYF.

This clone was recorded once. Other DNA sequences in the sample encode the same CDR3. The chain links TRBV5-1 to TRBJ1-1; D unclear. Deletions cut 0 bases from V and 2 bases from J, with 5 bases between. CDR1 and CDR2 (germline): SGHRS, YFSETQ. The CDR3 extends over 13 amino acids. The CDR3 sequence is CASSLGGNTEAFF. The CDR3 coding sequence is TGCGCCAGCAGCTTGGGGGGAAACACTGAAGCTTTCTTT.

The V and J genes are TRBV30 and TRBJ1-4; D not resolved. Trimming pared 3 bases from V and 1 base from J, leaving 9 bases between. CDR1 and CDR2 from the germline V gene are GTSNPN and SVGIG (reference sequence). The CDR3 is 14 residues long. CDR3: CAWSSYRTNEKLFF. CDR3 nucleotide sequence: TGTGCCTGGAGCTCATACCGAACTAATGAAAAACTGTTTTTT.

The genes are TRBV27 and TRBJ2-7, with 11 bases matching TRBD1. Per germline, CDR1 MNHEY and CDR2 SMNVEV (reference sequence). The length of the CDR3 is 15 residues. Trimming cost V 6 bases and J 5 bases; bases outside gene matches: 9. The CDR3 region has the DNA TGTGCCAGCAGGAGCCGGGACAGGGGGTTGCACGAGCAGTACTTC. Protein: CASRSRDRGLHEQYF.